The sequence of this TCR beta chain was determined in a study of cytomegalovirus exposure and HLA in healthy donors. Whole-study findings and limits: Other equally common chains were less clonally expanded than HLA-associated TCR beta chains, a later analysis showed. Cytomegalovirus association was assigned to approximately 160 TCR beta chains. In a later analysis, DRB1 alleles had the most associated TCRs; HLA-C alleles the fewest.

Likely unrecorded immune exposures existed in these nominally healthy donors. Germline CDR1 reads KGHSH; CDR2 reads LQKENI. There are 14 residues in the CDR3. Trimming pared 3 bases from V and 3 bases from J, leaving 9 bases between. The PCR made use of 60 Vbeta and 13 Jbeta primers. Here immunoSEQ multiplex PCR was the method, and the copy in TCRdb shows in-frame clones only, minus some. The repertoire holds 85,000 to 120,000 clones, about four fifths seen once, with about 1.6% in the top ten. This clone rates as medium-sized. Its antigen is still unknown. The origin of this receptor is a man between 45 and 60 years old in good health and CMV-seronegative. Input material: PBMCs. V usage is TRBV18 and J usage is TRBJ1-5, with D unclear. CDR3 nucleotide sequence: TGTGCCAGCTCACCCAACAAATACAATCAGCCCCAGCATTTT. This translates into CASSPNKYNQPQHF.